These 20 T cell receptor beta chains originate from one sample sequenced in a study of spatial heterogeneity in lung cancer. Study-level points and caveats: Counts of expanded alpha and beta TCRs within tumors tracked the tumor nonsynonymous mutation count.

Noted time point: sample taken at primary tumor resection. TCRdb analysed the 5' RACE reads with MiXCR anew, one entry per CDR3 protein. The data hold roughly 17,000 distinct CDR3 sequences, with approximately 6.2% observed a single time. Antigens of these TCRs are unknown. The source material was lung tumor tissue, sampled at surgery. All receptors come from a male donor with early-stage non-small cell lung cancer.

In this sample, this clonotype turned up many times. The chain carries TRBV28 and TRBJ2-1, with TRBD2 matching 13 bases. The CDR3 is made up of 17 amino acids. After removal of 6 bases from V and 1 base from J, the junction contained 6 bases not matched to a gene. Germline loops: CDR1 MDHEN, CDR2 SYDVKM. For the CDR3, the DNA is TGTGCCAGCAGACGCCGACTAGCGGGAGGTTCCTACAATGAGCAGTTCTTC. Translated, it gives CASRRRLAGGSYNEQFF.

This clonotype was counted at least ten times. The chain combines TRBV6-6 with TRBJ1-6; D remains unclear. V was pared by 5 bases and J by 5 bases, with 10 bases between. CDR3 length: 14 residues. Germline V gene lookup returns CDR1 MNHNY and CDR2 SVGAGI (reference sequence). This CDR3 reads CASSPGSNNSPLHF. CDR3 DNA sequence: TGTGCCAGCAGTCCCGGGAGCAATAATTCACCCCTCCACTTT.

The chain has TRBV7-2 and TRBJ2-2; D is ambiguous. This CDR3 region has 16 residues. Germline CDR1 and CDR2: SGHTA and FQGNSA. Trimming took 4 bases from V and 0 from J, leaving 12 bases between them. The CDR3 DNA reads as TGTGCCAGCAGCTCCCTGGGTATAGCGAACACCGGGGAGCTGTTTTTT. Protein: CASSSLGIANTGELFF.

Ten or more counts support this clonotype. This chain uses TRBV29-1 with TRBJ1-4, with D perhaps matching TRBD1 (5 bases). V lost 3 bases to trimming and J lost 4 bases, with 18 bases between them. The germline V gene encodes CDR1 SQVTM and CDR2 ANQGSEA. The CDR3 spans 16 residues. This CDR3 reads CSVDSFQGRCNEKLFF. As DNA, the CDR3 is TGCAGCGTTGACTCATTCCAGGGACGGTGTAATGAAAAACTGTTTTTT.

This clonotype was recorded many times. In DNA form, the CDR3 reads TGCGCCAGCAGCTTGGAGAGCGGGAGCACAGATACGCAGTATTTT. It translates to CASSLESGSTDTQYF. The chain links TRBV5-1 to TRBJ2-3; a possible D gene is TRBD2 (6 bases). Germline loops: CDR1 SGHRS, CDR2 YFSETQ. Trimming cost V 0 bases and J 0 bases, with 8 bases left between them. This CDR3 contains 15 residues.

This clonotype showed up many times. The chain is built from TRBV20-1 and TRBJ1-1; a weak D match, TRBD1 (6 bases). From germline, CDR1 is DFQATT and CDR2 SNEGSKA (reference sequence). With 5 bases removed from V and 0 bases from J, the gap between germline ends came to 10 bases. The CDR3 runs to 13 residues. CDR3 nucleotides: TGCAGTGCTGAGGGGGGGGTGAACACTGAAGCTTTCTTT. Its translation is CSAEGGVNTEAFF.

This clonotype occurred many times. The V call is TRBV7-2, the J call TRBJ2-2, with D uncertain. CDR1 and CDR2 from the germline V gene are SGHTA and FQGNSA. The CDR3 spans 15 residues. The V end was cut by 1 base, the J end by 3 bases, with 9 bases between. Here the CDR3 reads CASSLVKGYTGELFF. CDR3 nucleotide sequence: TGTGCCAGCAGCTTAGTGAAGGGTTACACCGGGGAGCTGTTTTTT.

This clonotype appeared many times. The rearrangement links TRBV6-2 or TRBV6-3 to TRBJ2-7, with 7 positions matching TRBD1. V shed 4 bases, J shed 0 bases, and the junction held 3 bases outside the gene matches. Germline V gene data show CDR1 as MNHEY and CDR2 as SVGEGT. This CDR3 has 14 residues. CDR3 sequence (DNA): TGTGCCAGCAGTTGGGGACAGCCCTCCTACGAGCAGTACTTC. The encoded protein is CASSWGQPSYEQYF.

This clonotype occurred many times. Written as DNA, the CDR3 is TGTGCCAGCAGTTCCTCACGGCTCTCTGGAAACACCATATATTTT. As protein: CASSSSRLSGNTIYF. The rearrangement uses TRBV28 and TRBJ1-3; the D is unclear. CDR1 and CDR2 (germline): MDHEN, SYDVKM. The CDR3 is made up of 15 amino acids. The V end was cut by 4 bases, the J end by 0 bases, with 10 bases between. The full variable domain, its missing parts supplied by reference TRBV28 and TRBJ1-3, is DVKVTQSSRYLVKRTGEKVFLECVQDMDHENMFWYRQDPGLGLRLIYFSYDVKMKEKGDIPEGYSVSREKKERFSLILESASTNQTSMYLCASSSSRLSGNTIYFGEGSWLTVV.

In its sample, this clonotype was seen many times. V is TRBV20-1 and J is TRBJ2-5; D possibly uses TRBD1 or TRBD2 (6 bases each). Trimming took off 6 bases at V and 5 bases at J, with 13 bases between the two ends. Germline V gene data show CDR1 as DFQATT and CDR2 as SNEGSKA (reference sequence). This CDR3 is built from 12 residues. CDR3 nucleotide sequence: TGCAGTGCCCAGGGGCTAGCGGAGACCCAGTACTTC. Translating it yields CSAQGLAETQYF.

This clonotype is deemed large. The J gene is TRBJ2-5, the V gene TRBV12-3 or TRBV12-4; D uncertain. The V end was cut by 5 bases, the J end by 1 base, with 14 bases between. The CDR3 totals 15 residues. CDR3 protein: CASSQLDAIQETQYF. DNA of the CDR3: TGTGCCAGCAGTCAACTGGACGCAATCCAAGAGACCCAGTACTTC.

The table lists this clonotype with many counts. The chain couples TRBV28 to TRBJ1-4; 12 nucleotides agree with TRBD1. Trimming removed 3 bases from V and 6 bases from J; junction bases left unmatched: 23. Germline V gene lookup returns CDR1 MDHEN and CDR2 SYDVKM. The CDR3 consists of 22 residues. The CDR3 bases are TGTGCCAGCAGTTTGGGACCCTACGGATGGGGACAGGGGGCGCCGGGGGATGAAAAACTGTTTTTT. Translating gives CASSLGPYGWGQGAPGDEKLFF.

The table lists this clonotype with many counts. V is TRBV4-1 and J is TRBJ2-1; D remains ambiguous. The CDR3 is made up of 16 amino acids. Germline V gene sequence: CDR1 MGHRA, CDR2 YSYEKL. Trimming took 3 bases from V and 1 from J, leaving 13 bases between them. In DNA, the CDR3 is TGCGCCAGCAGCCAGGCTTCCTTCCGGTCCTACAATGAGCAGTTCTTC. The encoded protein is CASSQASFRSYNEQFF.

This clonotype came up a few times. For the CDR3, the DNA is TGTGCCAGCAGTTACGACAGGAACTATGGCTACACCTTC. Translating it yields CASSYDRNYGYTF. The J gene is TRBJ1-2, the V gene TRBV6-5, with D possibly being TRBD1 (6 bases). The CDR3 covers 13 residues. V was cut by 2 bases and J by 2 bases, with 6 bases left in between. CDR1 MNHEY and CDR2 SVGAGI come from the germline V gene.

Many counts were recorded for this clonotype. The genes are TRBV11-2 and TRBJ2-7; 7 bases line up with TRBD2. V lost 0 bases, J lost 2 bases, and 4 bases stayed unmatched. Per germline, CDR1 SGHAT and CDR2 FQNNGV. This CDR3 contains 15 residues. CDR3 amino acids: CASSLEVTSPYEQYF. The DNA for the CDR3 is TGTGCCAGCAGCTTAGAAGTGACTAGCCCCTACGAGCAGTACTTC.

The gene calls are TRBV10-3 and TRBJ1-6, with unresolved D. The CDR3 runs 16 residues. CDR1 and CDR2 from the germline V gene are ENHRY and SYGVKD. The V end was cut by 2 bases, the J end by 5 bases, with 13 bases between. The CDR3, as DNA: TGTGCCATCAGTGAGGGGGTCGCCAACCATAATTCACCCCTCCACTTT. Amino acid sequence: CAISEGVANHNSPLHF.

At least ten counts were recorded for this clonotype. This sequence joins TRBV27 and TRBJ1-4; 8 positions match TRBD1. The J segment lost 8 bases and the V segment lost 5 bases, leaving 7 bases of the junction unmatched. Germline V gives CDR1 MNHEY, CDR2 SMNVEV (reference sequence). The CDR3 is 14 amino acids. CDR3 sequence reads: CASSLGQGREKLFF. The CDR3 nucleotides are TGTGCCAGCAGTCTAGGACAGGGTCGAGAAAAACTGTTTTTT.

This clonotype showed up many times. The CDR3, as DNA: TGTGCCAGCAGCTCCAGGGTATTCGGCAATCAGCCCCAGCATTTT. Its protein product is CASSSRVFGNQPQHF. The chain carries TRBV7-8 and TRBJ1-5, with D possibly matching TRBD1 (5 bases). CDR3 length: 15 residues. Trimming cost V 4 bases and J 2 bases, with 12 bases left between them. Looked up from germline, CDR1 is SGHVS and CDR2 is FQNEAQ.

In this sample, this clonotype turned up a few times. V gene TRBV28 combines with J gene TRBJ2-4; 10 bases agree with TRBD2. The V and J ends lost 5 bases and 6 bases, in that order; junction bases with no gene match: 13. The CDR3 spans 17 residues. CDR1 and CDR2 (germline): MDHEN, SYDVKM. DNA of the CDR3: TGTGCCAGCAGTCGCCACGCTAGCGGGAGTTTACCAAACATTCAGTACTTC. Translated, it gives CASSRHASGSLPNIQYF.

In this sample, this clonotype turned up many times. V usage is TRBV14 and J usage is TRBJ2-5; 12 nucleotides agree with TRBD2. Germline CDR1 reads SGHDN; CDR2 reads FVKESK. This CDR3 is 16 amino acids long. V trimming: 0 bases; J trimming: 5 bases; junction bases outside the gene matches: 4. CDR3 DNA sequence: TGTGCCAGCAGCCAAGATGGACTAGCGGGGAGCGAGACCCAGTACTTC. Protein product: CASSQDGLAGSETQYF.